These 5 T cell receptor beta chains were all obtained from the same sample, sequenced in a study of blood T cell repertoires in COVID-19. Data came from immunoSEQ multiplex PCR; TCRdb stores just in-frame clones and leaves some out. The sample includes around 100,000 clones, roughly 87% of them seen just once. Sequenced input: peripheral blood. The source is a human donor in a cohort sampled during active COVID-19.

The chain uses TRBV28 and TRBJ1-2, with D hard to call. CDR3 size: 12 residues. The germline V gene encodes CDR1 MDHEN and CDR2 SYDVKM. The V and J ends lost 6 bases and 6 bases respectively, with 11 bases between them. The CDR3 DNA reads as TGTGCCAGCAGATCGGACTATGATGGCTACACCTTC. As protein: CASRSDYDGYTF.

J is TRBJ2-3 and V is TRBV30; maybe TRBD2 (6 bases). Germline loops: CDR1 GTSNPN, CDR2 SVGIG (reference sequence). V lost 6 bases, J lost 2 bases, and 15 bases lay in between. CDR3 length: 14 residues. This CDR3 reads CACIVREYTDTQYF. The CDR3 nucleotides read TGTGCCTGCATCGTTCGGGAGTACACAGATACGCAGTATTTT.

The chain joins TRBV6-6 to TRBJ1-4; TRBD1 agrees at 10 bases. V was clipped by 6 bases and J by 0 bases; unmatched bases: 1. There are 15 residues in the CDR3. From germline, CDR1 is MNHNY and CDR2 SVGAGI (reference sequence). The CDR3 DNA reads TGTGCCAGCAGGGACAGGGGGGCAACTAATGAAAAACTGTTTTTT. It specifies CASRDRGATNEKLFF.

This clone is a singleton in its sample. The chain links TRBV27 to TRBJ1-6, with 10 bases fitting TRBD1. Trimming cost V 2 bases and J 8 bases; bases outside gene matches: 3. Germline lookup yields CDR1 MNHEY and CDR2 SMNVEV (reference sequence). This CDR3 has 15 amino acids. CDR3 sequence (DNA): TGTGCCAGCAGTTTAAGGACAGGGGGTGATTCACCCCTCCACTTT. This codes for CASSLRTGGDSPLHF.

The gene calls are TRBV7-8 and TRBJ2-3; D possibly corresponds to TRBD2 (5 bases). The CDR3 extends over 14 amino acids. V was trimmed by 5 bases and J by 2 bases, leaving 11 bases between them. Germline values: CDR1 SGHVS, CDR2 FQNEAQ. The CDR3 reads CASSPRANTDTQYF. CDR3 in DNA: TGTGCCAGCAGCCCGCGGGCAAACACAGATACGCAGTATTTT.